The rows below give T cell receptor beta chains drawn from one sample of a study of identical twins. TCRdb itself ran the 5' RACE reads through MiXCR, one entry per CDR3 protein. The data show hundreds of thousands of distinct CDR3 sequences, around a sixth seen once. These data were also filed under a second study, of T cells expressing NK-cell markers.

Material for sequencing was PBMCs. The receptors come from a young woman in good health. Each CDR3 is given with its conserved first and last residue. The order of the fields is D gene, clone size, J gene, V gene, CDR3 DNA, CDR3 protein. The D gene is left open where the match is weak. Clone size, where shown, is once, few, many, or a class for clones that have expanded.

D: TRBD1
size: few
J: TRBJ2-2
V: TRBV5-1
DNA: TGCGCCACCTACTTCGGGACAGGTCTAGACACCGGGGAGCTGTTTTTT
CDR3: CATYFGTGLDTGELFF

D: .
size: many
J: TRBJ2-7
V: TRBV5-1
DNA: TGCGCCAGCAGCTTGGCCGGGAATCCCTACGAGCAGTACTTC
CDR3: CASSLAGNPYEQYF

D: TRBD1
size: .
J: TRBJ2-7
V: TRBV6-1
DNA: TGTGCCAGCAGTGTCCGGGACAGAGAAAACGAGCAGTACTTC
CDR3: CASSVRDRENEQYF

D: TRBD2
size: .
J: TRBJ2-2
V: TRBV12-3/TRBV12-4
DNA: TGTGCCAGCAGACCCCTTAGCGGGAGGGCCGGGGAGCTGTTTTTT
CDR3: CASRPLSGRAGELFF

D: .
size: .
J: TRBJ1-2
V: TRBV7-8
DNA: TGTGCCAGCAGCTCCGGGACCCAAAAACTCTATGGCTACACCTTC
CDR3: CASSSGTQKLYGYTF

D: TRBD2
size: .
J: TRBJ2-1
V: TRBV5-1
DNA: TGCGCCAGCAGCTTGGGGCCTAGCGGGAGTCCGTACAATGAGCAGTTCTTC
CDR3: CASSLGPSGSPYNEQFF

D: .
size: .
J: TRBJ2-3
V: TRBV5-5
DNA: TGTGCCAGCAGCTCAGAAGACACAGATACGCAGTATTTT
CDR3: CASSSEDTDTQYF

D: .
size: few
J: TRBJ1-5
V: TRBV30
DNA: TGTGCCGGAAGGGGCATCGCCCGGGAACAGCCCCAGCATTTT
CDR3: CAGRGIAREQPQHF

D: TRBD2
size: few
J: TRBJ2-3
V: TRBV20-1
DNA: TGCAGTGCTGTTCTAGCGGGGGTTTCAGATACGCAGTATTTT
CDR3: CSAVLAGVSDTQYF

D: .
size: few
J: TRBJ1-5
V: TRBV6-1
DNA: TGTGCCAGCAGCCGCGGGGTGAGGGGTAATCAGCCCCAGCATTTT
CDR3: CASSRGVRGNQPQHF

D: .
size: .
J: TRBJ2-3
V: TRBV19
DNA: TGTGCCAGTAGTGACACAGGGTTCGGCACAGATACGCAGTATTTT
CDR3: CASSDTGFGTDTQYF

D: .
size: few
J: TRBJ2-2
V: TRBV29-1
DNA: TGCAGCGTACCCCACCCCCAGACTAACACCGGGGAGCTGTTTTTT
CDR3: CSVPHPQTNTGELFF

D: .
size: few
J: TRBJ2-3
V: TRBV5-1
DNA: TGCGCCAGCAGCTTGGTTCTAGCGCCTCCACGGGGAGATACGCAGTATTTT
CDR3: CASSLVLAPPRGDTQYF

D: .
size: few
J: TRBJ2-1
V: TRBV6-1
DNA: TGTGCCAGCTTCTACAGAACCTACAATGAGCAGTTCTTC
CDR3: CASFYRTYNEQFF

D: TRBD1
size: .
J: TRBJ2-7
V: TRBV5-1
DNA: TGCGCCAGCAGCTTGGCCCTCGGGACAGGGGTCTACGAGCAGTACTTC
CDR3: CASSLALGTGVYEQYF

D: TRBD2
size: .
J: TRBJ2-4
V: TRBV9
DNA: TGTGCCAGCAGCAAGAACCCGGGACTAGACAAAAACATTCAGTACTTC
CDR3: CASSKNPGLDKNIQYF

D: .
size: few
J: TRBJ1-2
V: TRBV20-1
DNA: TGCAGTGCCCACCAGGACACCGATTATGGCTACACCTTC
CDR3: CSAHQDTDYGYTF

D: .
size: many
J: TRBJ2-7
V: TRBV10-3
DNA: TGTGCCATCAGTGAGGGCTACGAGCAGTACTTC
CDR3: CAISEGYEQYF

D: TRBD2
size: .
J: TRBJ2-7
V: TRBV10-3
DNA: TGTGCCATCAGTGAAGGACGACTAGCGGGGGAGTACGAGCAGTACTTC
CDR3: CAISEGRLAGEYEQYF

D: .
size: .
J: TRBJ2-1
V: TRBV29-1
DNA: TGCAGCGCTGGTGAAGTTGAGCAGTTCTTC
CDR3: CSAGEVEQFF

D: TRBD2
size: many
J: TRBJ2-1
V: TRBV5-1
DNA: TGCGCCAGCAGCTTAGGACTAGGTCGCCATGAGCAGTTCTTC
CDR3: CASSLGLGRHEQFF

D: .
size: .
J: TRBJ2-3
V: TRBV7-2
DNA: TGTGCCAGCAGCTTAGGCGTCGGGCCAGATACGCAGTATTTT
CDR3: CASSLGVGPDTQYF

D: TRBD1
size: .
J: TRBJ1-1
V: TRBV20-1
DNA: TGCAGTGCTACCCAACCGACAGGGGGCTTGTACACTGAAGCTTTCTTT
CDR3: CSATQPTGGLYTEAFF

D: TRBD1
size: few
J: TRBJ2-1
V: TRBV5-5
DNA: TGTGCCAGCAGTCGATCTACGGGACAGGGGATGAATGAGCAGTTCTTC
CDR3: CASSRSTGQGMNEQFF

D: .
size: .
J: TRBJ2-7
V: TRBV5-1
DNA: TGCGCCAGCCGCCGCGATGGGGCCCACGAGCAGTACTTC
CDR3: CASRRDGAHEQYF

D: TRBD2
size: .
J: TRBJ2-7
V: TRBV20-1
DNA: TGCAGTGCTAGAGACGGGAGCGGGAACGAGCAGTACTTC
CDR3: CSARDGSGNEQYF

D: TRBD2
size: .
J: TRBJ2-2
V: TRBV27
DNA: TGTGCCAGCAGTCTGGGACTAGCGGGAGGGCCGGCCGGGGAGCTGTTTTTT
CDR3: CASSLGLAGGPAGELFF

D: TRBD1
size: .
J: TRBJ1-5
V: TRBV7-9
DNA: TGTGCCAGTGGAGTCGGGACAGGCGACAATCAGCCCCAGCATTTT
CDR3: CASGVGTGDNQPQHF

D: .
size: few
J: TRBJ1-6
V: TRBV3-1
DNA: TGTGCCAGCAGCCCTGGACAGCGGTCACCCCTCCACTTT
CDR3: CASSPGQRSPLHF

D: .
size: few
J: TRBJ2-5
V: TRBV7-9
DNA: TGTGCCAGCAGCTTGGCCCCTCGGGGGATAGAGACCCAGTACTTC
CDR3: CASSLAPRGIETQYF

D: .
size: few
J: TRBJ2-5
V: TRBV20-1
DNA: TGCAGTGTTATCAAACAGGGGACCCAGTACTTC
CDR3: CSVIKQGTQYF

D: TRBD2
size: few
J: TRBJ2-1
V: TRBV7-2
DNA: TGTGCCAGCAGCTTCCGAGCGGGAGTATACAATGAGCAGTTCTTC
CDR3: CASSFRAGVYNEQFF

D: .
size: few
J: TRBJ2-1
V: TRBV5-6
DNA: TGTGCCAGCAGCTTGGAATCAGACTACAATGAGCAGTTCTTC
CDR3: CASSLESDYNEQFF

D: TRBD2
size: few
J: TRBJ2-1
V: TRBV5-1
DNA: TGCGCCAGCAGCTGGGTTGGAGCGGGGGGGCAAAATGAGCAGTTCTTC
CDR3: CASSWVGAGGQNEQFF

D: TRBD1
size: .
J: TRBJ1-1
V: TRBV3-1
DNA: TGTGCCAGCAGCCAAGGGGACAGGGGCTTGAGGGCTTTCTTT
CDR3: CASSQGDRGLRAFF

D: TRBD2
size: many
J: TRBJ2-1
V: TRBV12-3/TRBV12-4
DNA: TGTGCCAGCTCCGAGGGAGGGACGTCCTACAATGAGCAGTTCTTC
CDR3: CASSEGGTSYNEQFF

D: TRBD1
size: .
J: TRBJ1-1
V: TRBV20-1
DNA: TGCAGTGCTAGGGCACAGGGGGACTACGAGAGCACTGAAGCTTTCTTT
CDR3: CSARAQGDYESTEAFF

D: .
size: .
J: TRBJ2-3
V: TRBV7-8
DNA: TGTGCCAGCAGCTCAGAACGCGGCGTTGGCACAGATACGCAGTATTTT
CDR3: CASSSERGVGTDTQYF

D: .
size: .
J: TRBJ2-7
V: TRBV7-2
DNA: TGTGCCAGCAGCTTAGTCTCACGGAATCCCTTAAGCCTCGAGCAGTACTTC
CDR3: CASSLVSRNPLSLEQYF

D: .
size: .
J: TRBJ2-1
V: TRBV12-3/TRBV12-4
DNA: TGTGCCAGCAGTTTGTTTGACCAGAGCGCCTACAATGAGCAGTTCTTC
CDR3: CASSLFDQSAYNEQFF

D: .
size: few
J: TRBJ1-1
V: TRBV6-2/TRBV6-3
DNA: TGTGCCAGCAGTCAACAGGTCTTTAACACTGAAGCTTTCTTT
CDR3: CASSQQVFNTEAFF

D: .
size: .
J: TRBJ2-1
V: TRBV7-2
DNA: TGTGCCAGCAGCCCTCTCCTAGGAGGGGACGAGCAGTTCTTC
CDR3: CASSPLLGGDEQFF

D: TRBD1
size: few
J: TRBJ2-7
V: TRBV29-1
DNA: TGCAGCGTTAGGGACAGGGACTACGAGCAGTACTTC
CDR3: CSVRDRDYEQYF